This paragraph reports one T cell receptor (beta chain). There is no known antigen for this receptor. The sample holds no much larger clone one base away, and base qualities are not on file. The source of the sample is a study of shared clonotypes between healthy human individuals (dated by TCRdb to the early 2020s). With regard to the full study: A few men and two women, aged 18 to 49 years, made up the cohort. Between about 0.94 and 8.9 billion PBMCs per donor were obtained by leukapheresis. Libraries were prepared and TCR repertoires were sequenced by different laboratories using diverse techniques, in order to increase sequencing depth and limit assay-specific biases. Blood TCR repertoires of about five healthy adults were deeply sequenced to estimate repertoire size and the extent of clonotype sharing between individuals.

Healthy HIV-negative adults with no recently reported acute infections or vaccinations were included as donors. Every donor was a Caucasian adult residing in Nashville, Tennessee, USA. For unsorted samples, about 90 million PBMCs were counted and genomic DNA was extracted with the QIAamp DNA Blood Mini kit. After blood collection by leukapheresis, PBMCs were isolated using Ficoll-Histopaque density gradient centrifugation and then cryopreserved in the vapor phase of liquid nitrogen. Overall study outcomes, separate from this receptor: Because the study included a small number of donors, the genetic and exposure-history diversity represented was limited. Pairwise subsampling led to the expectation that sequencing depth would affect the degree of clonotype sharing among donors. Sampling was limited to blood, and TCR repertoires in tissue likely differ from TCR repertoires in blood.

TCR CDR3 regions were amplified from genomic DNA by multiplex PCR using the deep immunoSEQ assay. Extracted genomic DNA from each cell subset was distributed evenly across all wells of several immunoSEQ 96-well plates, and each plate was treated as a replicate. For unsorted PBMC, roughly 300 ng of genomic DNA, equivalent to about 30,000 T cell genomes, went into each replicate PCR. Unsorted PBMC genomic DNA was sequenced across ten immunoSEQ deep assay plates. Purified libraries were measured with a Qubit 3.0 fluorometer, size-checked on a Bioanalyzer 2100, and measured again with the KAPA Library Quantification kit. A separate single-read 150-cycle Illumina NextSeq 550 flow cell was used to sequence each immunoSEQ 96-well plate. As for the original processing: Because only junctional sequences without quality scores were contained in the immunoSEQ output, filtering matching that applied to full-length reads could not be performed. Sequences were annotated with PyIR, a Python wrapper for IgBLAST v1.9, using IMGT germline references to assign V/J genes and CDR3. Reads were filtered out if the reads had weak V/J assignments (E-value above 1e-6), no CDR3, stop codons, out-of-frame junctions, or ambiguous translated residues. V3J clonotypes were defined by identical inferred V gene, J gene, and CDR3 amino acid sequence. Percentage overlap between repertoires was computed as shared unique clonotypes divided by the size of the smaller repertoire. RTK rarefaction, the Chao1 estimator, and Recon v2.1 estimates of unobserved clonotypes were used to assess repertoire richness. What TCRdb holds here is the immuneACCESS table cut down to in-frame rearrangements. Part of the clones is not present; checked against another copy, under half of the missing clones reflect an unresolved V gene, and the others are unexplained. V, J and clone size are taken as reported in that table, and D and trimming were inferred from the DNA itself. This sample gives about 490,000 clones in total; 76% of them show up just once. The ten largest clones add up to around 13% of the sample.

Inclusive of the bounding cysteine and phenylalanine, the CDR3 is 15 residues long. Of all the DNA, just the CDR3 is kept, 45 bases in frame from base 1. The germline ends are 13 bases apart after V is trimmed by 0 bases and J by 3 bases. CDR1 SGHRS and CDR2 YFSETQ were looked up in the germline V gene. This sequence uses TRBV5-1 and TRBJ2-7; the D gene is perhaps TRBD1, on 6 matching bases. Input material: PBMCs. The clonotype was recovered from a middle-aged woman in good health. Some clones in this sample may be carry-over from other donors' samples. At the DNA level, the sequence is TGCGCCAGCAGCTTGGATCAGGGGATGAACTACGAGCAGTACTTC. Its translation reads: CASSLDQGMNYEQYF.